A single sample is the source of the 24 T cell receptor beta chains below, sequenced in a study of blood T cell repertoires in COVID-19. TCRdb's table, derived via immunoSEQ multiplex PCR, lists solely in-frame clones and lacks some. The sample contains 150,000 to 200,000 clones, around 92% of which appear only once. The sample consisted of peripheral blood. The receptors here all came from a man aged 25 to 45 with COVID-19, enrolled during active disease.

V gene TRBV5-4 combines with J gene TRBJ2-7; a possible D gene is TRBD2 (5 bases). Germline values: CDR1 SGHNT, CDR2 YYREEE (reference sequence). V was shortened by 4 bases and J by 1 base, with 15 bases between the two germline ends. The CDR3 sequence is 15 residues long. CDR3 sequence reads: CASSPSPGISYEQYF. In DNA, the CDR3 is TGTGCCAGCAGCCCCTCTCCGGGGATTTCCTACGAGCAGTACTTC. Supplemented by reference TRBV5-4 and TRBJ2-7, the full variable domain reads ETGVTQSPTHLIKTRGQQVTLRCSSQSGHNTVSWYQQALGQGPQFIFQYYREEENGRGNFPPRFSGLQFPNYSSELNVNALELDDSALYLCASSPSPGISYEQYFGPGTRLTVT.

V is TRBV27 and J is TRBJ2-5; 7 bases match TRBD2. The CDR3 covers 14 residues. The germline gives CDR1 MNHEY, CDR2 SMNVEV (reference sequence). Unmatched junction bases numbered 6, after V lost 4 bases and J lost 4 bases. CDR3 in DNA: TGTGCCAGCAGTTCCCGCGGGGGAAGAGAGACCCAGTACTTC. It is translated as CASSSRGGRETQYF.

The chain has TRBV24-1 and TRBJ2-2; 11 nucleotides align to TRBD1. V was pared by 7 bases and J by 8 bases, with 5 bases of the junction left unmatched. This CDR3 has 14 residues. CDR1 is KGHDR and CDR2 is SFDVKD in the germline V gene. As DNA, the CDR3 is TGTGCCACCAGGGACAGGGGGCGCGGAGGGGAGCTGTTTTTT. The encoded protein is CATRDRGRGGELFF.

This clone was found once. The chain is built from TRBV5-1 and TRBJ2-1; D is possibly TRBD2 (5 bases). The germline V gene has CDR1 SGHRS and CDR2 YFSETQ. The V gene lost 2 bases and the J gene lost 4 bases, with 13 bases spanning the gap. The CDR3 consists of 15 residues. CDR3 nucleotide sequence: TGCGCCAGCAGCTTCGGAGGCCTGGGGTACAATGAGCAGTTCTTC. This gives the protein CASSFGGLGYNEQFF. The whole variable domain, filled in from reference TRBV5-1 and TRBJ2-1, reads KAGVTQTPRYLIKTRGQQVTLSCSPISGHRSVSWYQQTPGQGLQFLFEYFSETQRNKGNFPGRFSGRQFSNSRSEMNVSTLELGDSALYLCASSFGGLGYNEQFFGPGTRLTVL.

This clone was seen a single time. The rearrangement uses TRBV6-2 or TRBV6-3 and TRBJ2-5; 13 bases are shared with TRBD2. CDR3 length: 17 residues. The V gene's germline CDR1 is MNHEY and CDR2 SVGEGT. V lost 5 bases, J lost 5 bases, and 11 bases stayed unmatched. The CDR3 here is CASSPLAGGEGSETQYF. The CDR3 DNA reads TGTGCCAGCAGTCCACTAGCGGGAGGGGAGGGCTCGGAGACCCAGTACTTC.

This clone was recorded only once. The genes are TRBV4-1 and TRBJ2-3; D is possibly TRBD2 (6 bases). The V gene's germline CDR1 is MGHRA and CDR2 YSYEKL. The CDR3 spans 15 residues. The V end was cut by 0 bases, the J end by 0 bases, with 7 bases between. CDR3 loop: CASSQDGTSTDTQYF. CDR3 bases: TGCGCCAGCAGCCAAGACGGGACTAGCACAGATACGCAGTATTTT.

V and J are TRBV10-3 and TRBJ1-4, with 8 positions matching TRBD1. Germline assignment: CDR1 ENHRY and CDR2 SYGVKD. This CDR3 spans 17 amino acids. V trimming: 3 bases; J trimming: 0 bases; junction bases outside the gene matches: 6. The CDR3 loop is CAISDPGQGTTNEKLFF. Written as DNA, the CDR3 is TGTGCCATCAGTGACCCTGGACAGGGCACAACTAATGAAAAACTGTTTTTT.

CDR3 DNA: TGTGCCAGCAGCTCCTCTCCCGGGTCACCCCTCCACTTT. Residues: CASSSSPGSPLHF. The gene calls are TRBV11-2 and TRBJ1-6; D is unclear. The V end lost 4 bases, the J end lost 10 bases, and 11 bases lay between the germline ends. Germline lookup yields CDR1 SGHAT and CDR2 FQNNGV. The CDR3 consists of 13 residues.

The rearrangement joins TRBV11-1 to TRBJ1-1; D is undetermined. The germline V gene encodes CDR1 SGHAT and CDR2 FQDESV (reference sequence). This CDR3 is 13 amino acids long. The ends were cut back, 6 bases at V and 5 bases at J, with 13 bases in the middle. As DNA, the CDR3 is TGTGCCAGCAGGTTCGAGGTTGGGACTGAAGCTTTCTTT. It specifies CASRFEVGTEAFF.

V is TRBV9 and J is TRBJ2-1, with D possibly matching TRBD2 (5 bases). V shed 1 base and J shed 2 bases, with 10 bases lying between them. CDR3 length equals 15 residues. Per the germline V gene, CDR1 is SGDLS and CDR2 is YYNGEE. The CDR3 is CASSVRLSPYNEQFF. The CDR3 bases are TGTGCCAGCAGCGTACGACTATCCCCCTACAATGAGCAGTTCTTC.

The rearrangement uses TRBV28 and TRBJ1-3; 10 nucleotides match TRBD1. CDR1 and CDR2 from the germline V gene are MDHEN and SYDVKM. J gave up 3 bases and V 2 bases, and 1 base lay outside the gene matches. The CDR3 spans 15 residues. The CDR3 loop is CASSLRTGGGNTIYF. Here the CDR3 DNA reads TGTGCCAGCAGTTTAAGGACAGGGGGTGGAAACACCATATATTTT.

This clone was seen once. The rearrangement joins TRBV7-2 to TRBJ2-1; the D gene is possibly TRBD2 (5 bases). Trimming shortened V by 5 bases and J by 5 bases, and 10 bases separated the two germline ends. Germline CDR1 SGHTA, CDR2 FQGNSA. The CDR3 is 13 amino acids. This CDR3 reads CASSLTRDNEQFF. In DNA form, the CDR3 reads TGTGCCAGCAGCCTAACTAGAGACAATGAGCAGTTCTTC.

The V and J genes are TRBV6-2 or TRBV6-3 and TRBJ2-5, with D perhaps TRBD2 (7 bases). This CDR3 has 14 residues. Trimming stripped 2 bases from V and 5 bases from J, with 12 bases between. Germline assignment: CDR1 MNHEY and CDR2 SVGEGT. As DNA, the CDR3 is TGTGCCAGCAGTTACGGGGGGGCCTTGGAGACCCAGTACTTC. This gives the protein CASSYGGALETQYF.

This sequence joins TRBV14 and TRBJ2-7; D is possibly TRBD2 (6 bases). In germline, CDR1 is SGHDN, CDR2 FVKESK. CDR3 length: 14 amino acids. Trimming removed 3 bases from V and 2 bases from J, with 11 bases in between. The CDR3 reads CASSHSGSTYEQYF. The CDR3 DNA sequence: TGTGCCAGCAGCCATAGCGGTTCGACCTACGAGCAGTACTTC. Supplemented by reference TRBV14 and TRBJ2-7, the full variable domain reads EAGVTQFPSHSVIEKGQTVTLRCDPISGHDNLYWYRRVMGKEIKFLLHFVKESKQDESGMPNNRFLAERTGGTYSTLKVQPAELEDSGVYFCASSHSGSTYEQYFGPGTRLTVT.

CDR3 sequence (DNA): TGTGCCAGCAGCCGGACAGGGTACGAGCAGTACTTC. Translation gives CASSRTGYEQYF. This chain connects TRBV5-6 to TRBJ2-7; 8 bases map to TRBD1. The CDR3 is 12 residues long. From germline, CDR1 is SGHDT and CDR2 YYEEEE. The ends lost 4 bases at V and 4 bases at J; junction bases unmatched: 1.

The V call is TRBV12-3 or TRBV12-4, the J call TRBJ1-1; no definite D call. V dropped 10 bases and J dropped 2 bases, with 11 bases sitting between them. CDR3 size: 12 residues. The CDR3 loop reads CAIGTGNTEAFF. In DNA, the CDR3 is TGTGCCATCGGAACGGGTAACACTGAAGCTTTCTTT.

The chain carries TRBV5-5 and TRBJ1-4, with D perhaps matching TRBD1 (6 bases). Trimming left V 3 bases short and J 4 bases short, with 13 bases between. The CDR3 has 15 residues. CDR1 and CDR2 from the germline V gene are SGHKS and YYEKEE (reference sequence). DNA of the CDR3: TGTGCCAGCAGCTCTCCGACAGGAGTTAATGAAAAACTGTTTTTT. This translates into CASSSPTGVNEKLFF.

The chain has TRBV5-1 and TRBJ2-7, with 9 bases identical to TRBD1. V shed 1 base, J shed 6 bases, and the junction held 11 bases outside the gene matches. Looked up from germline, CDR1 is SGHRS and CDR2 is YFSETQ. This CDR3 has 16 amino acids. The CDR3 DNA reads as TGCGCCAGCAGCTTGAGTTTTGCCGGGACAGGGAGCGAGCAGTACTTC. It specifies CASSLSFAGTGSEQYF.

The chain has TRBV2 and TRBJ1-2; tentatively, D is TRBD1 (6 bases). Looked up from germline, CDR1 is SNHLY and CDR2 is FYNNEI. V was clipped by 3 bases and J by 3 bases, with 11 bases between them. The CDR3 loop spans 14 amino acids. CDR3 protein: CASSEGHEDYGYTF. The CDR3 nucleotides are TGTGCCAGCAGTGAGGGACACGAAGACTATGGCTACACCTTC.

The CDR3 nucleotides are TGTGCCAGCAGCGACGGACAGGGGCGCACTGAAGCTTTCTTT. Encoded protein: CASSDGQGRTEAFF. The rearrangement joins TRBV9 to TRBJ1-1; 9 bases are shared with TRBD1. From germline, CDR1 is SGDLS and CDR2 YYNGEE. The CDR3 is 14 residues long. V lost 3 bases to trimming and J lost 4 bases; unmatched junction nucleotides: 4.

The chain is built from TRBV28 and TRBJ2-3; weak D call: TRBD2 (7 bases). Per germline, CDR1 MDHEN and CDR2 SYDVKM. V shed 8 bases and J shed 0 bases, with 12 bases lying between them. This CDR3 has 14 amino acids. CDR3 loop: CASGRGGSTDTQYF. The CDR3 DNA is TGTGCCAGCGGTAGGGGGGGGAGCACAGATACGCAGTATTTT. The full variable domain, completed using reference TRBV28 and TRBJ2-3, is DVKVTQSSRYLVKRTGEKVFLECVQDMDHENMFWYRQDPGLGLRLIYFSYDVKMKEKGDIPEGYSVSREKKERFSLILESASTNQTSMYLCASGRGGSTDTQYFGPGTRLTVL.

The rearrangement joins TRBV5-6 to TRBJ1-4; D gene unclear. Per the germline V gene, CDR1 is SGHDT and CDR2 is YYEEEE. V lost 6 bases and J 5 bases, leaving 23 bases between the germline ends. The length of the CDR3 is 17 residues. The CDR3 sequence: CASTRTPDGAGNEKLFF. The CDR3 nucleotides are TGTGCCAGCACCCGGACCCCGGACGGCGCGGGGAATGAAAAACTGTTTTTT.

This rearrangement joins TRBV7-9 to TRBJ1-5; perhaps TRBD1 as D (6 bases). V gave up 0 bases and J gave up 3 bases, with 9 bases separating them. The CDR3 loop spans 15 amino acids. Germline V gene sequence: CDR1 SEHNR, CDR2 FQNEAQ (reference sequence). This chain's CDR3 is CASSLAGHINQPQHF. In nucleotides, the CDR3 is TGTGCCAGCAGCTTAGCGGGACACATCAATCAGCCCCAGCATTTT.

This chain connects TRBV30 to TRBJ2-7, with 8 bases that match TRBD2. The CDR3 length is 15 residues. The V gene end was trimmed by 0 bases and the J gene end by 3 bases; junction bases not matched to a gene: 7. The V gene's germline CDR1 is GTSNPN and CDR2 SVGIG (reference sequence). CDR3 sequence: CAWSVPGLGVYEQYF. The CDR3 bases are TGTGCCTGGAGTGTACCGGGACTAGGGGTCTACGAGCAGTACTTC.